This T cell receptor beta chain was recorded in a study of a mutant IDH1 vaccine in newly diagnosed glioma. Background on the study: Following radiotherapy alone, or alongside temozolomide cycles, vaccination was started after an interval of 4-6 weeks.

Data came from immunoSEQ multiplex PCR; TCRdb stores just in-frame clones and leaves some out. The sample has approximately 60,000 clones, around 83% seen once. The time point was: week 47, end of study. It was 300 ug of mutant IDH1 20-mer peptide that made up each vaccine dose, given with topical imiquimod. Tumors from donors were new WHO grade 3 or 4 IDH1-mutant astrocytomas with ATRX loss. On this clone: What it recognizes is unknown.

This CDR3 spans 14 amino acids. Trimming took 7 bases from V and 1 from J, leaving 14 bases between them. Germline V gene lookup returns CDR1 SNHLY and CDR2 FYNNEI. Here the sequenced sample was PBMCs, taken from a glioma patient whose treatment included an IDH1 peptide vaccine. The V gene is TRBV2, the J gene TRBJ2-7; possible D gene TRBD1, 6 bases. The TCR sequence derives from a man aged 30-40 years with glioma. This CDR3 reads CASIDRRNSYEQYF. CDR3 in DNA: TGTGCCAGCATTGACAGGCGGAATTCCTACGAGCAGTACTTC.